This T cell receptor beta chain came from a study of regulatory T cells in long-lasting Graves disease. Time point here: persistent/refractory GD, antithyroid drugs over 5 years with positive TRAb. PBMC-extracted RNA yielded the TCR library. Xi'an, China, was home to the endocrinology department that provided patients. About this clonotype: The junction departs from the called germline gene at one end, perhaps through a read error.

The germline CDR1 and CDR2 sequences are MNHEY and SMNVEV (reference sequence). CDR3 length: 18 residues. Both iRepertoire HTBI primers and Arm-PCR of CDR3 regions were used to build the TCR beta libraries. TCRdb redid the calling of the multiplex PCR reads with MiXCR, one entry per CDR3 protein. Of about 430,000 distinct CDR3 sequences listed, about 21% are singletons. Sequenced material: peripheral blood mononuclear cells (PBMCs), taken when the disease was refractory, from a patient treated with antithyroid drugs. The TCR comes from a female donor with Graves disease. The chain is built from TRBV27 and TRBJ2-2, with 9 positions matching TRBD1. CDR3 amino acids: CASSLTLGTGTNTGELFF. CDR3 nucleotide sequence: TGTGCCAGCAGTTTAACACTCGGGACAGGGACTAACACCGGGGAGCTATTTTTT.